The 8 T cell receptor beta chains given below trace back to one sample, sequenced in a study of human thymus T cells. Thymic samples were excised during corrective heart operations. This table comes from immunoSEQ multiplex PCR, and its TCRdb copy is limited to in-frame clones, with some not included. The sample shows around 130,000 clones, 90% to 95% of them seen only once. Sequencing was carried out using thymus tissue. These receptors all come from a boy in the first two years of life with a congenital heart defect but otherwise immunologically healthy.

The gene calls are TRBV4-2 and TRBJ1-4, with TRBD1 matching over 9 bases. Germline V gene sequence: CDR1 LGHNA, CDR2 YNFKEQ. This CDR3 region has 19 residues. Losses at the gene ends were 1 base for V and 8 bases for J; bases not matched to a gene: 17. The CDR3 is CASSQGAGQGKASREKLFF. The CDR3, as DNA: TGTGCCAGCAGCCAAGGTGCGGGACAGGGAAAGGCCAGTAGGGAAAAACTGTTTTTT.

The chain employs TRBV2 and TRBJ2-1; 7 bases fit TRBD1. V lost 6 bases and J lost 3; bases outside the gene matches: 5. Germline loops: CDR1 SNHLY, CDR2 FYNNEI. This CDR3 is 14 amino acids long. CDR3 region: CASRAQGDYNEQFF. For the CDR3, the DNA is TGTGCCAGCAGGGCCCAGGGGGACTACAATGAGCAGTTCTTC.

This clone was observed once. The chain employs TRBV10-3 and TRBJ2-1; D may be TRBD1 (5 bases). Germline V lookup: CDR1 ENHRY, CDR2 SYGVKD. The length of the CDR3 is 14 residues. V lost 7 bases and J 10 bases, leaving 20 bases between the germline ends. DNA of the CDR3: TGTGCCATCACCCCTAGGGGCCCGATAGGCGAGCAGTTCTTC. Its translation: CAITPRGPIGEQFF.

V is TRBV11-3 and J is TRBJ2-3; 10 positions agree with TRBD1. V shed 5 bases, J shed 0 bases, and the junction held 8 bases outside the gene matches. Germline V lookup: CDR1 SGHNT, CDR2 YENEEA. CDR3 length: 17 residues. CDR3 region: CASSGRTGGLSTDTQYF. CDR3 sequence (DNA): TGTGCCAGCAGCGGACGGACAGGGGGTCTAAGCACAGATACGCAGTATTTT.

The chain's CDR3 is CASSYSPFLGGDEQYF. The CDR3 DNA reads as TGTGCCAGCAGTTATTCCCCCTTTTTGGGGGGGGACGAGCAGTACTTC. V gene TRBV6-9 combines with J gene TRBJ2-5; 7 bases are shared with TRBD2. TRBJ2-7 explains the end of the DNA better; the J call may be wrong. Germline V lookup: CDR1 MNHGY, CDR2 SVAAGI. This CDR3 spans 16 amino acids.

The genes are TRBV27 and TRBJ2-1; no reliable D call. CDR1 is MNHEY and CDR2 is SMNVEV in the germline V gene (reference sequence). The CDR3 contains 16 residues. Trimming left V 1 base short and J 7 bases short, with 17 bases between. The CDR3: CASSLFAPGDWNEQFF. The CDR3 nucleotides read TGTGCCAGCAGTTTATTTGCCCCCGGAGATTGGAATGAGCAGTTCTTC.

As DNA, the CDR3 is TGTGCCAGCAGTTTATCAGGGGGGAATCAGCCCCAGCATTTT. Translating it yields CASSLSGGNQPQHF. This chain connects TRBV28 to TRBJ1-5; TRBD1 matches 7 bases. V was pared by 1 base and J by 4 bases, with 1 base of the junction left unmatched. Germline V lookup: CDR1 MDHEN, CDR2 SYDVKM. The CDR3 extends over 14 amino acids.

Regarding this clone: One end of the junction is discordant with germline, which a read error may explain. The rearrangement links TRBV7-8 to TRBJ1-4; TRBD1 is a possible D gene (6 bases). This CDR3 is 17 amino acids long. CDR1 is SGHVS, CDR2 FQNEAQ, per germline. CDR3 DNA sequence: TGTGCCAGCAGTTTAGGCCCGGGGGCCTTGACTAATGAAAAACTGTTTTTT. This codes for CASSLGPGALTNEKLFF.